This TCR beta chain was obtained from a study of technical replicates of blood from four donors. CDR3 length equals 13 residues. CDR1 and CDR2 (germline): MNHNS, SASEGT. Assay: immunoSEQ multiplex PCR; the TCRdb copy retains only in-frame clones and omits some. The sample has roughly 93,000 clones; approximately 94% are singletons. A note on this clone: The junction and the germline gene differ at one end; a read error may be behind it.

The receptor was isolated from a human donor in good health. The sequenced material came from T cells isolated from PBMCs. This chain links TRBV6-1 with TRBJ1-1; D is unresolved. The CDR3 nucleotides are TGTGCCAGCAGTGAAGGTGTGAACAGTGAAGCTTTCTTT. This gives the protein CASSEGVNSEAFF.